In its sample, the clone carrying this T cell receptor (beta chain) was seen once. These data originate in a study of blood T cell repertoires in COVID-19. Between the trimmed V and J ends, which lost 2 bases and 8 bases, there was a span of 21 bases. Per the germline V gene, CDR1 is SNHLY and CDR2 is FYNNEI. The CDR3 is 16 residues long. The method was immunoSEQ multiplex PCR; TCRdb's version includes in-frame clones alone and lacks a portion of them. The table has some 150,000 clones, 75% to 90% seen once; the top ten hold roughly 2.3%. The J gene is TRBJ1-1, the V gene TRBV2; D possibly corresponds to TRBD1 (6 bases). The source material was peripheral blood. The receptor was derived from a man in his 70s with acute or convalescent COVID-19. In DNA, the CDR3 is TGTGCCAGCAGTGAAACAGGGTTAATTATGATTGGGGAAGCTTTCTTT. As protein: CASSETGLIMIGEAFF.